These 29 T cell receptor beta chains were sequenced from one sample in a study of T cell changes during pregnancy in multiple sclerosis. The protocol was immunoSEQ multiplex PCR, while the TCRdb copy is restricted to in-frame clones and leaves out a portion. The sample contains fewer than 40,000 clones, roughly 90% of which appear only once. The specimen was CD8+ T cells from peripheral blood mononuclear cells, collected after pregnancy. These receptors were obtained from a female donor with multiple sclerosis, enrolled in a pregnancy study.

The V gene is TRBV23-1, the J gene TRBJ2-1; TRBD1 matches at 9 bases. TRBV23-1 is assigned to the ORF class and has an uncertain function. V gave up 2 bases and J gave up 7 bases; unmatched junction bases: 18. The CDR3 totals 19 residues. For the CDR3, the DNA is TGCGCCAGCAGTCAAACGCAACCTATAAAGAGACAGGGGGAGAATGAGCAGTTCTTC. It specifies CASSQTQPIKRQGENEQFF.

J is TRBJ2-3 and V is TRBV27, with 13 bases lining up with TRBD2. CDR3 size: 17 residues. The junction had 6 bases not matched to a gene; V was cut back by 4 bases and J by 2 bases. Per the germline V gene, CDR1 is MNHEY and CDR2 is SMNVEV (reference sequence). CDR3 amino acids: CASSSQTSGGLTDTQYF. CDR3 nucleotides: TGTGCCAGCAGTTCACAGACTAGCGGGGGGCTCACAGATACGCAGTATTTT.

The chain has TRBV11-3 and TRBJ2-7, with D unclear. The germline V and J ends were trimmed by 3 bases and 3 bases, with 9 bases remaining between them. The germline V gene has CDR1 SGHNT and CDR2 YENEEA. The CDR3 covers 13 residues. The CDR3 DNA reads TGTGCCAGCAGCTTCACAGTCAGCTACGAGCAGTACTTC. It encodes CASSFTVSYEQYF.

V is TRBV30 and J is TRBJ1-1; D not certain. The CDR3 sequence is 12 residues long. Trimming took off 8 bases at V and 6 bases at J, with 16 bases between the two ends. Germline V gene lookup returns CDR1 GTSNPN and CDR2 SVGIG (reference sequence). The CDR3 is CAELGYDAEAFF. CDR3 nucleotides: TGTGCCGAGCTCGGGTACGACGCTGAAGCTTTCTTT.

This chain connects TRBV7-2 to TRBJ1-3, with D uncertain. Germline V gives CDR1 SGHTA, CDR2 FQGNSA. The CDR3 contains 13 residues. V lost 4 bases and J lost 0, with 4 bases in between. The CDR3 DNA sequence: TGTGCCAGCAGCTCCTACTCTGGAAACACCATATATTTT. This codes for CASSSYSGNTIYF.

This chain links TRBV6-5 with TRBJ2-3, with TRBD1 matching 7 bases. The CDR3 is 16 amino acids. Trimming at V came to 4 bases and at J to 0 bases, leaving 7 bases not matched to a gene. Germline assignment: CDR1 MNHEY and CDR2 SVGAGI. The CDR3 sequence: CASSSRGQLSTDTQYF. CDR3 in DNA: TGTGCCAGCAGTTCTCGGGGACAGCTTAGCACAGATACGCAGTATTTT.

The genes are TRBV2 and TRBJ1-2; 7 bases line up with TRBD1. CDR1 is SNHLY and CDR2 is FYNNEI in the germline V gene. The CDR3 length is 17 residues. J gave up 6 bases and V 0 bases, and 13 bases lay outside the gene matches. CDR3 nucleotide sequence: TGTGCCAGCAGTGAAGCCCTCCCCCAGACAGGGATGAATGGCTACACCTTC. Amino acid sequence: CASSEALPQTGMNGYTF.

CDR3 protein: CASSVVKAVRTEAFF. As DNA, the CDR3 is TGTGCCAGCAGCGTAGTAAAGGCGGTTCGGACTGAAGCTTTCTTT. This chain connects TRBV9 to TRBJ1-1; D unclear. Between the trimmed V and J ends, which lost 0 bases and 5 bases, there was a span of 14 bases. Germline-derived CDR1 and CDR2 are SGDLS and YYNGEE. CDR3 length: 15 residues.

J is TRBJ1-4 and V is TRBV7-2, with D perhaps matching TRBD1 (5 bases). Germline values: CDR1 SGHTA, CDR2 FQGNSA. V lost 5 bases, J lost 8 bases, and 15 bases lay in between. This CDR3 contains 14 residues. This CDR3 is CASSPLVGREKLFF. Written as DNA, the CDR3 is TGTGCCAGCAGCCCCCTAGTGGGGCGGGAAAAACTGTTTTTT. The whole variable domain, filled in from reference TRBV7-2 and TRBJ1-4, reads GAGVSQSPSNKVTEKGKDVELRCDPISGHTALYWYRQSLGQGLEFLIYFQGNSAPDKSGLPSDRFSAERTGGSVSTLTIQRTQQEDSAVYLCASSPLVGREKLFFGSGTQLSVL.

The CDR3 region is CSVAAGSNYGYTF. CDR3 nucleotides: TGCAGCGTTGCGGCAGGCTCTAACTATGGCTACACCTTC. The V call is TRBV29-1, the J call TRBJ1-2; D is unresolved. From germline, CDR1 is SQVTM and CDR2 ANQGSEA. The length of the CDR3 is 13 residues. V gave up 4 bases and J gave up 0 bases, with 9 bases separating them.

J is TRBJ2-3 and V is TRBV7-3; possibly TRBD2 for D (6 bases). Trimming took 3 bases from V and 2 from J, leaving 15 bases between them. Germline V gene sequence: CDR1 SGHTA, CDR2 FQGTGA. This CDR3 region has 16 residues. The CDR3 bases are TGTGCCAGCAGCTTGAACCCGGGACTCCCCACAGATACGCAGTATTTT. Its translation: CASSLNPGLPTDTQYF. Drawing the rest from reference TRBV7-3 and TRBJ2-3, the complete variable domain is GAGVSQTPSNKVTEKGKYVELRCDPISGHTALYWYRQSLGQGPEFLIYFQGTGAADDSGLPNDRFFAVRPEGSVSTLKIQRTERGDSAVYLCASSLNPGLPTDTQYFGPGTRLTVL.

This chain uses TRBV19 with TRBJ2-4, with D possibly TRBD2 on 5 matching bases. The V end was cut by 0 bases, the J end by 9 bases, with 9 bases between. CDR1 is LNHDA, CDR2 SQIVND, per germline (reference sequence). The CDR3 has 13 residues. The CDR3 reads CASSIEGGGIQYF. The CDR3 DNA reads TGTGCCAGTAGTATAGAAGGAGGAGGCATTCAGTACTTC. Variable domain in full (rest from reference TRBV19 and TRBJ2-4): DGGITQSPKYLFRKEGQNVTLSCEQNLNHDAMYWYRQDPGQGLRLIYYSQIVNDFQKGDIAEGYSVSREKKESFPLTVTSAQKNPTAFYLCASSIEGGGIQYFGAGTRLSVL.

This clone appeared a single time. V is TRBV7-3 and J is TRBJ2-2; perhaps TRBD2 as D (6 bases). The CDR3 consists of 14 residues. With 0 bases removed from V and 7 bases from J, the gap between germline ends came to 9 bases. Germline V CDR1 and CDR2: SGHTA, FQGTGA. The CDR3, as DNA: TGTGCCAGCAGCTTAACGATGCGGGGCGGGGAGCTGTTTTTT. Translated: CASSLTMRGGELFF.

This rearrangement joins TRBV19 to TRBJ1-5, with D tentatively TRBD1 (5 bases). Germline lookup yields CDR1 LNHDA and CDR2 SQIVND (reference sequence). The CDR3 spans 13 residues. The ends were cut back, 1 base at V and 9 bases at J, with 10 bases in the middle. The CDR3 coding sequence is TGTGCCAGTAGTATAGGGCCCGGGGGGCCCCAGCATTTT. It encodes CASSIGPGGPQHF.

CDR3 nucleotide sequence: TGTGCCAGCAGCGTCACAGGGTCCCACGAGCAGTACTTC. Translated, it gives CASSVTGSHEQYF. The chain employs TRBV9 and TRBJ2-7; possibly TRBD1 for D (6 bases). Between the trimmed V and J ends, which lost 2 bases and 5 bases, there was a span of 11 bases. This CDR3 region has 13 residues. CDR1 is SGDLS, CDR2 YYNGEE, per germline.

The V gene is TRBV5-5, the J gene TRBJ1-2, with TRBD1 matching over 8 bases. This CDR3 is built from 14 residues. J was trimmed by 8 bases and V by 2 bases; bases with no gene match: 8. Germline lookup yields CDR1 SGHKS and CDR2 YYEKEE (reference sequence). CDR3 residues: CASSLPAGGLGYTF. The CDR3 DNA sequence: TGTGCCAGCAGCTTACCGGCAGGGGGCTTGGGCTACACCTTC.

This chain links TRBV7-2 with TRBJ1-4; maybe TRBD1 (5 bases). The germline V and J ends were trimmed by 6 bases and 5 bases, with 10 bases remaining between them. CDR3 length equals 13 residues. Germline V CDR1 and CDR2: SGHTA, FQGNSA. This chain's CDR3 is CASSPPGNEKLFF. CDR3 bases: TGTGCCAGCAGTCCCCCAGGGAATGAAAAACTGTTTTTT.

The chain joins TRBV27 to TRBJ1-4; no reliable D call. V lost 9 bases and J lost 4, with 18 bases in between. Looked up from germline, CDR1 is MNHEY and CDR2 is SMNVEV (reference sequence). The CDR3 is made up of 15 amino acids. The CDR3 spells CARSPHGLDNEKLFF. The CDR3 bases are TGTGCCAGATCACCCCACGGGTTGGATAATGAAAAACTGTTTTTT. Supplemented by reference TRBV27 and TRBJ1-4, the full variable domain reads EAQVTQNPRYLITVTGKKLTVTCSQNMNHEYMSWYRQDPGLGLRQIYYSMNVEVTDKGDVPEGYKVSRKEKRNFPLILESPSPNQTSLYFCARSPHGLDNEKLFFGSGTQLSVL.

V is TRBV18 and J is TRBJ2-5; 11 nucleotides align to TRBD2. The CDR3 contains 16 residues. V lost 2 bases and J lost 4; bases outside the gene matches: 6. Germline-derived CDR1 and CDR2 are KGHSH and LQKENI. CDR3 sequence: CASSPITSGGPETQYF. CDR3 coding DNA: TGTGCCAGCTCACCAATTACTAGCGGGGGTCCAGAGACCCAGTACTTC.

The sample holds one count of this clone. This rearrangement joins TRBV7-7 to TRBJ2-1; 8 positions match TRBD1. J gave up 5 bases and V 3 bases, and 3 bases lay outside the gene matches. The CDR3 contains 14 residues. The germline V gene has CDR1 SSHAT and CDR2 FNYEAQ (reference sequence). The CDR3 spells CASSFNRGDNEQFF. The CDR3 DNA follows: TGTGCCAGCAGCTTTAACAGGGGGGACAATGAGCAGTTCTTC.

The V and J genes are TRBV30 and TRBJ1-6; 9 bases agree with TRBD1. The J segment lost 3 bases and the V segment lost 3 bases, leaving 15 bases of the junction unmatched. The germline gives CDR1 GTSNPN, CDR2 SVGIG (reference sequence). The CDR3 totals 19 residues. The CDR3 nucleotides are TGTGCCTGGAGATCTACAGGGGGCTCAGTCCCCTACTATAATTCACCCCTCCACTTT. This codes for CAWRSTGGSVPYYNSPLHF.

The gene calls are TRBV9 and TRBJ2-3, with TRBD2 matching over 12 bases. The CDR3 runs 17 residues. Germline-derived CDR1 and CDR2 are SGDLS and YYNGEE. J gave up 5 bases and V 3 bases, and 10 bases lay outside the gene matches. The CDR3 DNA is TGTGCCAGCAGCGCTCCGCTAGCGGGGGGGCGGGAAGATACGCAGTATTTT. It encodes CASSAPLAGGREDTQYF.

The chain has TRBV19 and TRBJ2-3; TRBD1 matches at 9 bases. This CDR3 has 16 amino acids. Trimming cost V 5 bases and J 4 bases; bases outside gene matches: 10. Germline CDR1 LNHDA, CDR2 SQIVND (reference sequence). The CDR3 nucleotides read TGTGCCAGTAGTCCGACAGGGGGAGTAGGTGCAGATACGCAGTATTTT. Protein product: CASSPTGGVGADTQYF.

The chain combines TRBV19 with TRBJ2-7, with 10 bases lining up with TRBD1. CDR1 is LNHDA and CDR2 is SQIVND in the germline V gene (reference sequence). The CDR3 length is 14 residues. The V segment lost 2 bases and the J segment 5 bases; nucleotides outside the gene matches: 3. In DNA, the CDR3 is TGTGCCAGTAGTATACTTGGACAGGGGGACGAGCAGTACTTC. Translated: CASSILGQGDEQYF. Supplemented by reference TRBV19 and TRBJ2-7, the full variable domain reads DGGITQSPKYLFRKEGQNVTLSCEQNLNHDAMYWYRQDPGQGLRLIYYSQIVNDFQKGDIAEGYSVSREKKESFPLTVTSAQKNPTAFYLCASSILGQGDEQYFGPGTRLTVT.

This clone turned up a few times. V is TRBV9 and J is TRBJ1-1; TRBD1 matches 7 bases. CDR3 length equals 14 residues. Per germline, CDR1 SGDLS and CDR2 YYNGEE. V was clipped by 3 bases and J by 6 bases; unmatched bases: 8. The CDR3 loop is CASSAPTGLAEAFF. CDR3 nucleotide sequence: TGTGCCAGCAGCGCCCCGACAGGGCTCGCTGAAGCTTTCTTT.

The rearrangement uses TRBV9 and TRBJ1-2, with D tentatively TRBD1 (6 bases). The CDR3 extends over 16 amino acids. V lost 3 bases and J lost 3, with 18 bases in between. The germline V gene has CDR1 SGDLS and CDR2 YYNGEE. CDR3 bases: TGTGCCAGCAGCGGCCCCCCGGGGGGCGCTTACTATGGCTACACCTTC. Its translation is CASSGPPGGAYYGYTF.

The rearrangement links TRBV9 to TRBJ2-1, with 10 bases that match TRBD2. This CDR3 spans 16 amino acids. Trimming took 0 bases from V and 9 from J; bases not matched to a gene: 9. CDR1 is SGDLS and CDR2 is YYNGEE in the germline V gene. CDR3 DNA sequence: TGTGCCAGCAGCGTAGGGGAGCGGGGGGGCCTAAGTGAGCAGTTCTTC. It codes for CASSVGERGGLSEQFF.

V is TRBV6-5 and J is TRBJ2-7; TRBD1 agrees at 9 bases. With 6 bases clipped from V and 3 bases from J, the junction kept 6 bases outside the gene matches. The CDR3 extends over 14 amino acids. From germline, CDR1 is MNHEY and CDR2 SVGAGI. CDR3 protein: CASRQGAPVYEQYF. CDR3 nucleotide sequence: TGTGCCAGCAGACAGGGGGCTCCCGTCTACGAGCAGTACTTC.

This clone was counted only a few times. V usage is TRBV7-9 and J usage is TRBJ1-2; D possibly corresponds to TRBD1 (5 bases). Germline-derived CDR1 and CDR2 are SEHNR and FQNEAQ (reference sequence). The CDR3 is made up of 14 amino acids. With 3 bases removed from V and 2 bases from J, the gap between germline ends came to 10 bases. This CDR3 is CASSLGLSNYGYTF. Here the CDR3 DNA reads TGTGCCAGCAGCTTGGGACTGTCGAACTATGGCTACACCTTC.